This entry lists 21 T cell receptor beta chains sequenced from one sample in a study of blood T cell repertoires in COVID-19. TCRdb's copy holds only in-frame clones and misses some; the assay was immunoSEQ multiplex PCR. The sample lists around 150,000 clones; around 84% were seen once. Sequenced material: peripheral blood. The receptors shown here come from a man aged 65-85 years with acute or convalescent COVID-19.

The chain couples TRBV28 to TRBJ1-2, with D hard to call. The germline CDR1 and CDR2 sequences are MDHEN and SYDVKM. Trimming cost V 5 bases and J 4 bases, with 14 bases left between them. The CDR3 has 14 amino acids. The CDR3 loop is CASSLLPYGYGYTF. The CDR3 bases are TGTGCCAGCAGTCTCCTCCCCTACGGCTATGGCTACACCTTC.

The rearrangement links TRBV7-9 to TRBJ2-1, with D tentatively TRBD2 (6 bases). Per the germline V gene, CDR1 is SEHNR and CDR2 is FQNEAQ (reference sequence). Trimming shortened V by 3 bases and J by 2 bases, and 8 bases separated the two germline ends. The length of the CDR3 is 14 residues. This chain's CDR3 is CASSLSGAYNEQFF. CDR3 coding DNA: TGTGCCAGCAGCTTGTCGGGGGCCTACAATGAGCAGTTCTTC.

This clone was recorded once. The V gene is TRBV5-1, the J gene TRBJ2-1, with 10 positions matching TRBD2. V shed 3 bases, J shed 8 bases, and the junction held 11 bases outside the gene matches. Germline V gene lookup returns CDR1 SGHRS and CDR2 YFSETQ. The CDR3 contains 16 residues. For the CDR3, the DNA is TGCGCCAGCAGCTCTCAGCCAGGAGCGGGAGGGTATGAGCAGTTCTTC. This translates into CASSSQPGAGGYEQFF. Using reference TRBV5-1 and TRBJ2-1 for the parts outside the CDR3, the full variable domain is KAGVTQTPRYLIKTRGQQVTLSCSPISGHRSVSWYQQTPGQGLQFLFEYFSETQRNKGNFPGRFSGRQFSNSRSEMNVSTLELGDSALYLCASSSQPGAGGYEQFFGPGTRLTVL.

V and J are TRBV5-1 and TRBJ2-5, with 12 nucleotides matching TRBD2. CDR1 is SGHRS and CDR2 is YFSETQ in the germline V gene. The CDR3 is 18 amino acids. Trimming took 0 bases from V and 7 from J; bases not matched to a gene: 13. The DNA for the CDR3 is TGCGCCAGCAGCTTGGTTGCGGGACTAGCGGGCATGCGCGGGACCCAGTACTTC. It specifies CASSLVAGLAGMRGTQYF. Full variable domain (rest looked up from reference TRBV5-1 and TRBJ2-5): KAGVTQTPRYLIKTRGQQVTLSCSPISGHRSVSWYQQTPGQGLQFLFEYFSETQRNKGNFPGRFSGRQFSNSRSEMNVSTLELGDSALYLCASSLVAGLAGMRGTQYFGPGTRLLVL.

The rearrangement joins TRBV5-1 to TRBJ1-3; D gene unclear. The ends were cut back, 4 bases at V and 3 bases at J, with 17 bases in the middle. Germline V lookup: CDR1 SGHRS, CDR2 YFSETQ. The CDR3 is made up of 16 amino acids. The DNA for the CDR3 is TGCGCCAGCAGCCCCCGGACCTCGGGGATTGGAAACACCATATATTTT. Residues: CASSPRTSGIGNTIYF.

CDR3: CASKGRYGASGFTDTQYF. The CDR3, as DNA: TGTGCCAGCAAGGGGCGTTACGGGGCTAGCGGTTTCACAGATACGCAGTATTTT. J is TRBJ2-3 and V is TRBV2, with TRBD2 matching 7 bases. Germline lookup yields CDR1 SNHLY and CDR2 FYNNEI. This CDR3 is 18 amino acids long. J was trimmed by 2 bases and V by 7 bases; bases with no gene match: 18.

This clone has just one count. The CDR3 reads CASSYGTGKSDEQYF. In nucleotides, the CDR3 is TGCGCCAGCAGCTACGGGACAGGGAAGTCGGACGAGCAGTACTTC. The gene calls are TRBV5-1 and TRBJ2-7; 9 bases are a match to TRBD1. The CDR3 is 15 residues long. Losses at the gene ends were 3 bases for V and 5 bases for J; bases not matched to a gene: 9. The V gene's germline CDR1 is SGHRS and CDR2 YFSETQ.

The rearrangement links TRBV4-1 to TRBJ2-1, with TRBD2 matching 8 bases. The germline V gene has CDR1 MGHRA and CDR2 YSYEKL. Germline trimming cut 0 bases from V and 10 bases from J; bases unmatched to any gene: 14. The length of the CDR3 is 17 residues. CDR3 nucleotides: TGCGCCAGCAGCCAAGAAAGCAGGCGGGGGGCTCTTGGGGAGCAGTTCTTC. This sequence encodes CASSQESRRGALGEQFF.

CDR3 sequence: CATSWTGNQPQHF. CDR3 in DNA: TGTGCCACCAGTTGGACAGGGAATCAGCCCCAGCATTTT. The V gene is TRBV24-1, the J gene TRBJ1-5, with TRBD1 matching over 8 bases. With 6 bases clipped from V and 4 bases from J, the junction kept 1 base outside the gene matches. The V gene's germline CDR1 is KGHDR and CDR2 SFDVKD. This CDR3 has 13 amino acids.

The J gene is TRBJ2-1, the V gene TRBV5-1; 14 bases map to TRBD2. The CDR3 extends over 19 amino acids. With V trimmed by 3 bases and J by 0 bases, 8 bases remained unmatched. Germline lookup yields CDR1 SGHRS and CDR2 YFSETQ. The DNA for the CDR3 is TGCGCCAGCAGCTCCCCCGGACTAGCGGGAGGCGGCTCCTACAATGAGCAGTTCTTC. Its translation is CASSSPGLAGGGSYNEQFF.

This chain's CDR3 is CASSSPQGGDTIYF. The CDR3 DNA is TGTGCCAGCAGTTCCCCACAGGGGGGGGACACCATATATTTT. This rearrangement joins TRBV6-6 to TRBJ1-3; the match to TRBD1 covers 8 bases. The trim removed 4 bases at V and 8 bases at J, leaving 7 bases unmatched. The germline V gene encodes CDR1 MNHNY and CDR2 SVGAGI (reference sequence). The CDR3 is made up of 14 amino acids.

This chain joins TRBV6-1 and TRBJ2-1; TRBD2 might be the D (6 bases). CDR3 size: 12 residues. V was shortened by 3 bases and J by 9 bases, with 9 bases between the two germline ends. Germline V gene lookup returns CDR1 MNHNS and CDR2 SASEGT. In nucleotides, the CDR3 is TGTGCCAGCAGTGAGGTGGGAGGTGAGCAGTTCTTC. Translating gives CASSEVGGEQFF.

The genes are TRBV9 and TRBJ2-1, with a weak D call TRBD2 (6 bases). The germline V gene has CDR1 SGDLS and CDR2 YYNGEE. There are 14 residues in the CDR3. Trimming shortened V by 2 bases and J by 5 bases, and 11 bases separated the two germline ends. The CDR3 here is CASSVSGKNNEQFF. The CDR3 DNA follows: TGTGCCAGCAGCGTTAGCGGAAAAAACAATGAGCAGTTCTTC.

This sequence joins TRBV12-3 or TRBV12-4 and TRBJ1-2; possibly TRBD1 for D (6 bases). Trimming shortened V by 5 bases and J by 8 bases, and 12 bases separated the two germline ends. The CDR3 covers 12 residues. DNA of the CDR3: TGTGCCAGCAGTCCCGACAGGTGGGGCTACACCTTC. Encoded protein: CASSPDRWGYTF.

V and J are TRBV28 and TRBJ2-3; D remains unclear. CDR3 size: 16 residues. CDR1 is MDHEN, CDR2 SYDVKM, per germline. The V gene lost 8 bases and the J gene lost 1 base, with 19 bases spanning the gap. The CDR3 spells CASPPSGLWGTDTQYF. CDR3 DNA: TGTGCCAGCCCCCCCTCGGGTTTGTGGGGCACAGATACGCAGTATTTT. Full variable domain (outside the CDR3, taken from reference TRBV28 and TRBJ2-3): DVKVTQSSRYLVKRTGEKVFLECVQDMDHENMFWYRQDPGLGLRLIYFSYDVKMKEKGDIPEGYSVSREKKERFSLILESASTNQTSMYLCASPPSGLWGTDTQYFGPGTRLTVL.

V and J are TRBV11-2 and TRBJ2-1, with 8 bases matching TRBD2. Germline loops: CDR1 SGHAT, CDR2 FQNNGV. The CDR3 has 15 amino acids. V was clipped by 6 bases and J by 7 bases; unmatched bases: 11. The CDR3 loop reads CASRRRTSSGNEQFF. The CDR3 bases are TGTGCCAGCAGACGCAGGACTAGCTCTGGGAATGAGCAGTTCTTC. The variable domain in full, completed from reference TRBV11-2 and TRBJ2-1, reads EAGVAQSPRYKIIEKRQSVAFWCNPISGHATLYWYQQILGQGPKLLIQFQNNGVVDDSQLPKDRFSAERLKGVDSTLKIQPAKLEDSAVYLCASRRRTSSGNEQFFGPGTRLTVL.

The chain links TRBV5-5 to TRBJ2-7; 7 bases map to TRBD1. The CDR3 has 14 amino acids. Per the germline V gene, CDR1 is SGHKS and CDR2 is YYEKEE (reference sequence). Trimming cost V 3 bases and J 6 bases; bases outside gene matches: 9. As DNA, the CDR3 is TGTGCCAGCAGCTCCCCGGGACAGTACCCCGAGCAGTACTTC. Protein product: CASSSPGQYPEQYF.

This rearrangement joins TRBV18 to TRBJ2-1, with D possibly being TRBD2 (7 bases). V lost 0 bases and J lost 7, with 19 bases in between. There are 17 residues in the CDR3. The germline gives CDR1 KGHSH, CDR2 LQKENI. The CDR3 DNA sequence: TGTGCCAGCTCACCACCAGGCCGGGGGGCCAAATTGAATGAGCAGTTCTTC. Translated, it gives CASSPPGRGAKLNEQFF.

The chain carries TRBV28 and TRBJ2-1; possible D gene TRBD1, 6 bases. The CDR3 runs 15 residues. V was trimmed by 3 bases and J by 9 bases, leaving 18 bases between them. Germline lookup yields CDR1 MDHEN and CDR2 SYDVKM. The DNA of the CDR3 is TGTGCCAGCAGTTTGCAAGCGGAGCCCAGGGGTGAGCAGTTCTTC. This codes for CASSLQAEPRGEQFF. The whole variable domain, remainder taken from reference TRBV28 and TRBJ2-1, is DVKVTQSSRYLVKRTGEKVFLECVQDMDHENMFWYRQDPGLGLRLIYFSYDVKMKEKGDIPEGYSVSREKKERFSLILESASTNQTSMYLCASSLQAEPRGEQFFGPGTRLTVL.

CDR3 bases: TGTGCCAGCAGCTTAGGGGGACTGTCCTACGAGCAGTACTTC. Translation: CASSLGGLSYEQYF. This chain joins TRBV7-9 and TRBJ2-7, with D possibly matching TRBD2 (6 bases). From germline, CDR1 is SEHNR and CDR2 FQNEAQ (reference sequence). V was shortened by 1 base and J by 1 base, with 8 bases between the two germline ends. This CDR3 region has 14 residues.

This sequence joins TRBV5-1 and TRBJ2-7; perhaps TRBD1 as D (6 bases). Germline V gene data show CDR1 as SGHRS and CDR2 as YFSETQ. This CDR3 contains 15 residues. The V end was cut by 1 base, the J end by 0 bases, with 11 bases between. The CDR3 DNA sequence: TGCGCCAGCAGCTTGCTACAGGGAGTCTCCTACGAGCAGTACTTC. Translated: CASSLLQGVSYEQYF. The full variable domain, with the rest looked up from reference TRBV5-1 and TRBJ2-7, is KAGVTQTPRYLIKTRGQQVTLSCSPISGHRSVSWYQQTPGQGLQFLFEYFSETQRNKGNFPGRFSGRQFSNSRSEMNVSTLELGDSALYLCASSLLQGVSYEQYFGPGTRLTVT.